This T cell receptor (beta chain) is drawn from a study of cytomegalovirus exposure and HLA in healthy donors. A note on this clone: Its target is unknown.

CDR1 is MGHRA, CDR2 YSYEKL, per germline. This CDR3 spans 19 amino acids. Unmatched junction bases numbered 16, after V lost 4 bases and J lost 3 bases. Findings of the study overall: Later on, an analysis found that several of the most significant clusters appeared to be linked to common viral pathogens, which included parvovirus B19. Later examination showed HLA-associated TCR beta chains had greater clonal expansion than equally common others.

PCR involved 60 Vbeta and 13 Jbeta primers. Assay: immunoSEQ multiplex PCR; the TCRdb copy retains only in-frame clones and omits some. This table holds 150,000 to 200,000 clones. Specimen: PBMCs. The chain is built from TRBV4-1 and TRBJ2-1, with TRBD2 identical over 9 bases. The TCR sequence derives from a man aged 25-45 years in good health and CMV-seronegative. The chain's CDR3 is CASSPQHTVLAGHYNEQFF. CDR3 DNA: TGCGCCAGCAGCCCCCAACATACGGTCCTAGCGGGACACTACAATGAGCAGTTCTTC.